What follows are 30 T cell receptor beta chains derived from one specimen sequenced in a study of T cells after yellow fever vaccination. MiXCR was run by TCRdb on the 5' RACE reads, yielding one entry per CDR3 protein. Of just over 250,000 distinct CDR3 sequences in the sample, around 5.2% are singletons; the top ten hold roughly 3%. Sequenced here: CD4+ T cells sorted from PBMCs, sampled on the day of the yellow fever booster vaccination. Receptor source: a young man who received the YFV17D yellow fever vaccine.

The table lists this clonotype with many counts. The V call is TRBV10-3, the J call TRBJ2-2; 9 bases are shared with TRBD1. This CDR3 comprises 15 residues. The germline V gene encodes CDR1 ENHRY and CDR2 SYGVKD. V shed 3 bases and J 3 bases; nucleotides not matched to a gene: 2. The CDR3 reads CAISDRTGDTGELFF. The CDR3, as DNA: TGTGCCATCAGTGATAGGACAGGGGACACCGGGGAGCTGTTTTTT.

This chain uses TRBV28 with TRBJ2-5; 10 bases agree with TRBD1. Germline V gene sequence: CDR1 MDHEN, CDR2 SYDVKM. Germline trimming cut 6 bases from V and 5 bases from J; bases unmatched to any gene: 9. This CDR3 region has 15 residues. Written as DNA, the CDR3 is TGTGCCAGCAGCCGGGGACAGGGGTCGGGGGAGACCCAGTACTTC. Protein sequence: CASSRGQGSGETQYF.

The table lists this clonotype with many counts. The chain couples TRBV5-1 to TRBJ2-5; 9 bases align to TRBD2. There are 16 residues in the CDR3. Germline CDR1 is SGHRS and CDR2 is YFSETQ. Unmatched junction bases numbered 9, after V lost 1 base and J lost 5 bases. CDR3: CASSLTLAGRSETQYF. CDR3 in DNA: TGCGCCAGCAGCTTGACCCTAGCGGGGAGGTCGGAGACCCAGTACTTC.

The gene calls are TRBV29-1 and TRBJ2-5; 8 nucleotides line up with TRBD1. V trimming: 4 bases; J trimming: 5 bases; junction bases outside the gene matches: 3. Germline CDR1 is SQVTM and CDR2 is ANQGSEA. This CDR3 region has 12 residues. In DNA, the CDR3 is TGCAGCGTTGGTGGGGACAGGGAGACCCAGTACTTC. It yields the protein CSVGGDRETQYF.

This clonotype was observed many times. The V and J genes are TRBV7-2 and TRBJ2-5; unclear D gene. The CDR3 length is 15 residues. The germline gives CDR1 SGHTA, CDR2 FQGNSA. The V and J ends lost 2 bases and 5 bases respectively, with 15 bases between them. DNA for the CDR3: TGTGCCAGCAGCTTAATGACCCCAGAAAGGGAGACCCAGTACTTC. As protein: CASSLMTPERETQYF.

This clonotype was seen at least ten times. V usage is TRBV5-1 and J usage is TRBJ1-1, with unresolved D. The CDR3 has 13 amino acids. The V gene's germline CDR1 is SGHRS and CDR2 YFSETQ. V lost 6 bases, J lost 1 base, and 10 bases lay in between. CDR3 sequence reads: CASTLRENTEAFF. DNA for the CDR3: TGCGCCAGCACCCTTCGGGAGAACACTGAAGCTTTCTTT.

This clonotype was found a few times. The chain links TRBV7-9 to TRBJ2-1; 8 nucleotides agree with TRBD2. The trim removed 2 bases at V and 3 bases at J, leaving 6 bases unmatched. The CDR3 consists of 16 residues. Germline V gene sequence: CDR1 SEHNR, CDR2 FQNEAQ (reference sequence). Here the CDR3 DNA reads TGTGCCAGCAGCTTAAGGCTAGCGGGCGTCTACAATGAGCAGTTCTTC. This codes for CASSLRLAGVYNEQFF.

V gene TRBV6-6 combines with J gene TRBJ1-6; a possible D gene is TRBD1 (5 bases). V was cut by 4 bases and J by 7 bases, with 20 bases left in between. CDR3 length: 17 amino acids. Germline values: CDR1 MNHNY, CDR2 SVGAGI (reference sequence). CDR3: CASSSPAGRATNSPLHF. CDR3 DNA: TGTGCCAGCAGTTCCCCCGCCGGCAGGGCCACCAATTCACCCCTCCACTTT.

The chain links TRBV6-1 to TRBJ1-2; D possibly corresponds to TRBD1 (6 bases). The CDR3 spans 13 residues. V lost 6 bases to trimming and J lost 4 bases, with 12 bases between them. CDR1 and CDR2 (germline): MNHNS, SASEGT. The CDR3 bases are TGTGCCAGCAGACCCACAGGGCTCTATGGCTACACCTTC. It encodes CASRPTGLYGYTF.

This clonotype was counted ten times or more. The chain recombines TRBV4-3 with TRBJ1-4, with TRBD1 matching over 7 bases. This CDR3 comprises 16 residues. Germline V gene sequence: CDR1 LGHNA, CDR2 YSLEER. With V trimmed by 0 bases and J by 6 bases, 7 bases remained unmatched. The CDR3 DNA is TGCGCCAGCAGCCAAGATAGGAAAGGGGGCGATGAAAAACTGTTTTTT. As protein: CASSQDRKGGDEKLFF.

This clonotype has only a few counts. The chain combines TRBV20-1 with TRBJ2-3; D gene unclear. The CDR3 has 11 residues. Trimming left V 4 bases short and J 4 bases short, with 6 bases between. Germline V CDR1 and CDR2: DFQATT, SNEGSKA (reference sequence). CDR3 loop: CSAKMADTQYF. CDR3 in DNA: TGCAGTGCTAAAATGGCAGATACGCAGTATTTT.

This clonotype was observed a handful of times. The CDR3: CASSLRWFGQFF. CDR3 DNA sequence: TGTGCCAGCAGCCTCCGGTGGTTTGGGCAGTTCTTC. The chain recombines TRBV7-9 with TRBJ2-1; no clear D gene. The CDR3 is 12 residues long. CDR1 and CDR2 (germline): SEHNR, FQNEAQ (reference sequence). Trimming left V 5 bases short and J 12 bases short, with 14 bases between.

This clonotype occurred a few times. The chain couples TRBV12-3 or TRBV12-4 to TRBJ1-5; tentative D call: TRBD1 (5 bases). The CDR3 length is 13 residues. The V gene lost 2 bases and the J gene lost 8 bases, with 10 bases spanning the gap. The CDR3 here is CASSLRGREPQHF. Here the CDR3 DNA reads TGTGCCAGCAGTTTAAGGGGAAGGGAGCCCCAGCATTTT.

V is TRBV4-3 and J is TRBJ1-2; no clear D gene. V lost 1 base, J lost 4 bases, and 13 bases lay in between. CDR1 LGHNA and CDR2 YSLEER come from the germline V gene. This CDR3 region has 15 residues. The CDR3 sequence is CASSQGNRNSYGYTF. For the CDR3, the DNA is TGCGCCAGCAGCCAAGGGAACCGGAACAGCTATGGCTACACCTTC.

CDR3 coding DNA: TGCGCCAGCAGCCGTGATGCGGGGGGCGGGGAGCTGTTTTTT. Its translation: CASSRDAGGGELFF. The chain carries TRBV4-3 and TRBJ2-2, with 8 bases matching TRBD2. The germline gives CDR1 LGHNA, CDR2 YSLEER. The CDR3 has 14 amino acids. The V segment lost 4 bases and the J segment 7 bases; nucleotides outside the gene matches: 5.

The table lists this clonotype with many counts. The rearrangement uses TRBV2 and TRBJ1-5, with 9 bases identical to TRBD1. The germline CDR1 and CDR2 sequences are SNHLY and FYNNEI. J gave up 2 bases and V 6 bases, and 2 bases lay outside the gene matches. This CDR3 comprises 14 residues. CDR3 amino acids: CASSRDRGNQPQHF. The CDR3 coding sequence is TGTGCCAGCAGCCGGGACAGGGGCAATCAGCCCCAGCATTTT.

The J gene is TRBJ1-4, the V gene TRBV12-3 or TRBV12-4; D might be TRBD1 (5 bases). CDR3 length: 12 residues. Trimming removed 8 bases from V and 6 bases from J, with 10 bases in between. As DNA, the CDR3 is TGTGCCAGCGGCGGGACTGATGAAAAACTGTTTTTT. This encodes CASGGTDEKLFF.

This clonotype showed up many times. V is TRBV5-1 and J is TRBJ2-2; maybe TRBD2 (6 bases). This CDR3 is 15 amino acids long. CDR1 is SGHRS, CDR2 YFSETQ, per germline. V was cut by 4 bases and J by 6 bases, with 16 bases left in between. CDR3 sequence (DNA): TGCGCCAGCAGCCCCCTCGGGGGTATGGCCGGGGAGCTGTTTTTT. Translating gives CASSPLGGMAGELFF.

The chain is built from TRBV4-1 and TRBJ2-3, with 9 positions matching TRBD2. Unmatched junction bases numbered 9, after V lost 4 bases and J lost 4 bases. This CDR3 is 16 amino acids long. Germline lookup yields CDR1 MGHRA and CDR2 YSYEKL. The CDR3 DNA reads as TGCGCCAGCAGCCCTCTCGTGCGGGGGGGATCAGATACGCAGTATTTT. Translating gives CASSPLVRGGSDTQYF.

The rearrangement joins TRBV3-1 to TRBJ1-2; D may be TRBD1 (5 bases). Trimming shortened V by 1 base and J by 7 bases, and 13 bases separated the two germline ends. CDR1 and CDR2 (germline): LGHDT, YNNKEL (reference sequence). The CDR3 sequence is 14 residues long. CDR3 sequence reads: CASSQVTHGGGYTF. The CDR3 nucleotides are TGTGCCAGCAGCCAAGTAACCCACGGGGGTGGCTACACCTTC.

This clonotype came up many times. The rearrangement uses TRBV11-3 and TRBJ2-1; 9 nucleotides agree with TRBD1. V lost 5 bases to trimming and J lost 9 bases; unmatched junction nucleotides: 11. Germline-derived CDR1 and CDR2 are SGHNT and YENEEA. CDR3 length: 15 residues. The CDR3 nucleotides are TGTGCCAGCAGCGGGAGAGGGGGACAGGGTATTGAGCAGTTCTTC. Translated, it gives CASSGRGGQGIEQFF.

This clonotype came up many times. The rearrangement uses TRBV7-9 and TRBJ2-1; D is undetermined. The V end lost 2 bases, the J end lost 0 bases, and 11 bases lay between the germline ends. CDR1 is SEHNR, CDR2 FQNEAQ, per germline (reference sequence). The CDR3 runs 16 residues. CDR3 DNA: TGTGCCAGCAGCTTAACCGTCCAAAGCTCCTACAATGAGCAGTTCTTC. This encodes CASSLTVQSSYNEQFF.

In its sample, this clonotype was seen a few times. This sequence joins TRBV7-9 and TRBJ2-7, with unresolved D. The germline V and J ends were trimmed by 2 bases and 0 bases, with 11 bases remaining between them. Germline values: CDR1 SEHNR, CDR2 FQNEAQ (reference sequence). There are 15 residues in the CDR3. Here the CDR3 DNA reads TGTGCCAGCAGCTTAAGTGGGCTCTTCTCCTACGAGCAGTACTTC. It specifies CASSLSGLFSYEQYF.

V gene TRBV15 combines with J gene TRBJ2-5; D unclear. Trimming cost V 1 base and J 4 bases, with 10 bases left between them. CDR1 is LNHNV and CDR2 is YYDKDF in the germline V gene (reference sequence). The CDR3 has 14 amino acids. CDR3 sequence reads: CATSRVPVGETQYF. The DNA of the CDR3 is TGTGCCACCAGCAGAGTCCCCGTCGGAGAGACCCAGTACTTC.

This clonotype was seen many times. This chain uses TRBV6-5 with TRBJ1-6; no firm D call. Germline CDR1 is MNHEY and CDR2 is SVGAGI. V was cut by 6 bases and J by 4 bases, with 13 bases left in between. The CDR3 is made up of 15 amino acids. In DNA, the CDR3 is TGTGCCAGCAGAAGTAGACGGAATTATAATTCACCCCTCCACTTT. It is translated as CASRSRRNYNSPLHF.

The CDR3 protein is CASSLGWVDEQFF. The CDR3 DNA reads as TGTGCCAGCAGCTTGGGTTGGGTAGATGAGCAGTTCTTC. The rearrangement links TRBV5-8 to TRBJ2-1; no reliable D call. V shed 0 bases and J shed 8 bases, with 9 bases lying between them. Per germline, CDR1 SGHTS and CDR2 YDEGEE. The CDR3 extends over 13 amino acids.

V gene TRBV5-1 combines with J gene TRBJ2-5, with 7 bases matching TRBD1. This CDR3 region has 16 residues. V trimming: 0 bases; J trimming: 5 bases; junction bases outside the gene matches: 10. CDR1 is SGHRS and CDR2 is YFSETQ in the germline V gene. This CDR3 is CASSLGGGTMEETQYF. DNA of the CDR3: TGCGCCAGCAGCTTGGGAGGGGGCACTATGGAGGAGACCCAGTACTTC.

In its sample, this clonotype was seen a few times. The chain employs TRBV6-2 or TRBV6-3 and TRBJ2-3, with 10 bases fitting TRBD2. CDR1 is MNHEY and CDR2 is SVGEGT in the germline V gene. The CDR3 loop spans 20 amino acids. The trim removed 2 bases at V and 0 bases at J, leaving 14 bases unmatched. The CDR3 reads CASSYPTYGLAVSSTDTQYF. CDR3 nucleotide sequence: TGTGCCAGCAGTTACCCCACATATGGACTAGCGGTATCTAGCACAGATACGCAGTATTTT.

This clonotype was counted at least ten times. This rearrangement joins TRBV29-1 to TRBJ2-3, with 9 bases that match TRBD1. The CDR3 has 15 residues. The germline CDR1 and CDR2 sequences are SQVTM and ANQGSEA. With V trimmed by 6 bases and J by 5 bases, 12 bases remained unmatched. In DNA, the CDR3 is TGCAGCGTCGAAACCGGGACAGGGCTACAAGATACGCAGTATTTT. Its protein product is CSVETGTGLQDTQYF.

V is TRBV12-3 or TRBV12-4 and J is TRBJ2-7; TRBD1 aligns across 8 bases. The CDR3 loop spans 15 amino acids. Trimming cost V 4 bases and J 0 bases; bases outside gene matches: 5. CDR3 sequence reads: CASSSGGSHSYEQYF. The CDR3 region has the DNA TGTGCCAGCAGTTCAGGGGGCTCCCACTCCTACGAGCAGTACTTC.